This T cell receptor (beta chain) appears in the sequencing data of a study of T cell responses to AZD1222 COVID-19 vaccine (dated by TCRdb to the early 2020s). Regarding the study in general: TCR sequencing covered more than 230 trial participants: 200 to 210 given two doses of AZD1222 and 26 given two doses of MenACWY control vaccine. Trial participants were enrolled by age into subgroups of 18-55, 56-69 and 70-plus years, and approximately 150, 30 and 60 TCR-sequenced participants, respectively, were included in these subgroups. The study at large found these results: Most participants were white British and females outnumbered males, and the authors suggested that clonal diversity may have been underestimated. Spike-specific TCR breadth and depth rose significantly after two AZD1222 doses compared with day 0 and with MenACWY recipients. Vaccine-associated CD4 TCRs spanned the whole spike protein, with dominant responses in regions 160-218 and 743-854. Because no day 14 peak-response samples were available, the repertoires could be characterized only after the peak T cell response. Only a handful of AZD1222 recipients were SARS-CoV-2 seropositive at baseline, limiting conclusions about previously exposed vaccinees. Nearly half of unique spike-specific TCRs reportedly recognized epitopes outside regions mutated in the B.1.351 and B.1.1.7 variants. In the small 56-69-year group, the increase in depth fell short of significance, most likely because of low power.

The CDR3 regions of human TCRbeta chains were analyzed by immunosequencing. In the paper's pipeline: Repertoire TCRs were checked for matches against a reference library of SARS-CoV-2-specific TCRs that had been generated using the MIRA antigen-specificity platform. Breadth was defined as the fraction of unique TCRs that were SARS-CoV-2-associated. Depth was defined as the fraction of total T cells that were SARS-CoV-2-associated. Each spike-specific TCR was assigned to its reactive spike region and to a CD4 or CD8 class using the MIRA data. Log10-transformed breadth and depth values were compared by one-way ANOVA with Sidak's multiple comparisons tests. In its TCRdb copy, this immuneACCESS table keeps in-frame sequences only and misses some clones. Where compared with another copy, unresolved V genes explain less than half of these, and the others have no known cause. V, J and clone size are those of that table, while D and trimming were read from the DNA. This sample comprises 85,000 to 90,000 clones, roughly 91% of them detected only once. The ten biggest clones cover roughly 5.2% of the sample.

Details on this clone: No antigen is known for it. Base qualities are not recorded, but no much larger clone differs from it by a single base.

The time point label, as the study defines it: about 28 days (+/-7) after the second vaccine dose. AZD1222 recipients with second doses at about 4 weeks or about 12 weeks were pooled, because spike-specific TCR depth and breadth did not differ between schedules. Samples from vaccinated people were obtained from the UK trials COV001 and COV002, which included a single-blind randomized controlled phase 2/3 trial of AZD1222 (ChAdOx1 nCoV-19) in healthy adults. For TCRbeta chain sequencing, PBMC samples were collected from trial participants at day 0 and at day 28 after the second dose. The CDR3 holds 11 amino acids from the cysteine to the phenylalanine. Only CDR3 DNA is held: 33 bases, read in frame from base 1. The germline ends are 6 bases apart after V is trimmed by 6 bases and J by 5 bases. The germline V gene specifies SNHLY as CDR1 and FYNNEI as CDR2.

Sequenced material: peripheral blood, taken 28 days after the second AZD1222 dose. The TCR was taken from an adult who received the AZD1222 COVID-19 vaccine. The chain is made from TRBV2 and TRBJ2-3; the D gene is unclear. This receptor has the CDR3 CASRAEDTQYF. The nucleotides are TGTGCCAGCAGGGCTGAAGATACGCAGTATTTT.